The sequence of this T cell receptor (beta chain) was determined in a study of T cell clonotyping in hematopoietic cell transplantation. TCRdb keeps only in-frame clones here, not all; method: immunoSEQ multiplex PCR. The table shows about 69,000 clones, with 94% occurring only once. The CDR3 length is 16 residues. Trimming at V came to 0 bases and at J to 4 bases, leaving 4 bases not matched to a gene. Germline loops: CDR1 SGHNT, CDR2 YYREEE (reference sequence). This TCR came from a man aged 50-60 years in good health. Some clones in this sample may be carry-over from other donors' samples. V and J are TRBV5-4 and TRBJ2-2, with TRBD2 identical over 9 bases. The material sequenced was peripheral blood mononuclear cells. This CDR3 reads CASSLVSGSFTGELFF. CDR3 coding DNA: TGTGCCAGCAGCTTGGTTAGCGGGAGTTTCACCGGGGAGCTGTTTTTT. The full variable domain, rest sourced from reference TRBV5-4 and TRBJ2-2, is ETGVTQSPTHLIKTRGQQVTLRCSSQSGHNTVSWYQQALGQGPQFIFQYYREEENGRGNFPPRFSGLQFPNYSSELNVNALELDDSALYLCASSLVSGSFTGELFFGEGSRLTVL.